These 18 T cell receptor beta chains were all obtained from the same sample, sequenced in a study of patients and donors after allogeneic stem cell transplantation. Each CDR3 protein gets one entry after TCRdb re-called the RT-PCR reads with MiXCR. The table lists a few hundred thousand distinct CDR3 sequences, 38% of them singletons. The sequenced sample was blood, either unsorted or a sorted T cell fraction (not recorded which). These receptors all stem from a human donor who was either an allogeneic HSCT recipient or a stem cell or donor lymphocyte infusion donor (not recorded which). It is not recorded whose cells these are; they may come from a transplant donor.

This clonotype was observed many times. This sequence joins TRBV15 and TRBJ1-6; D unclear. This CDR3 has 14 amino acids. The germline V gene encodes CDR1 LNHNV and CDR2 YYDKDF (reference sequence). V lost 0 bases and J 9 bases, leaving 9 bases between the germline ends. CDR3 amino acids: CATSRDGLSSPLHF. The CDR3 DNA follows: TGTGCCACCAGCAGAGACGGGCTGAGTTCACCCCTCCACTTT.

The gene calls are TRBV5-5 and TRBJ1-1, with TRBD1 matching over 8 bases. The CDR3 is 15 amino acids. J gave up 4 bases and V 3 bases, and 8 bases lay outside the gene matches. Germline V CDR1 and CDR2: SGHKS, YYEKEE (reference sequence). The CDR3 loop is CASSSRQGAFTEAFF. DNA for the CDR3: TGTGCCAGCAGCTCTCGGCAGGGGGCTTTCACTGAAGCTTTCTTT.

CDR3 DNA: TGCAGTGCTAGAGGGGACCCTCACTACAATGAGCAGTTCTTC. Protein sequence: CSARGDPHYNEQFF. This rearrangement joins TRBV20-1 to TRBJ2-1; D is possibly TRBD1 or TRBD2 (5 bases each). Germline CDR1 and CDR2: DFQATT and SNEGSKA (reference sequence). This CDR3 spans 14 amino acids. Between the trimmed V and J ends, which lost 1 base and 3 bases, there was a span of 10 bases.

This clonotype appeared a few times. In DNA, the CDR3 is TGTGCCAGCAGCTTGTCGCGGGGCTTCTCTGGAAACACCATATATTTT. Amino acids: CASSLSRGFSGNTIYF. The chain carries TRBV5-5 and TRBJ1-3, with D possibly TRBD1 on 5 matching bases. V dropped 1 base and J dropped 0 bases, with 11 bases sitting between them. The CDR3 length is 16 residues. Germline V gene data show CDR1 as SGHKS and CDR2 as YYEKEE (reference sequence).

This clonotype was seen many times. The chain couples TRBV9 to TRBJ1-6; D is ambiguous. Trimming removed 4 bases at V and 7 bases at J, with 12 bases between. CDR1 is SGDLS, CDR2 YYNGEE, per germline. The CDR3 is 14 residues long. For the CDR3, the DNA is TGTGCCAGCAGCATGAGCCAGTTGAATTCACCCCTCCACTTT. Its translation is CASSMSQLNSPLHF.

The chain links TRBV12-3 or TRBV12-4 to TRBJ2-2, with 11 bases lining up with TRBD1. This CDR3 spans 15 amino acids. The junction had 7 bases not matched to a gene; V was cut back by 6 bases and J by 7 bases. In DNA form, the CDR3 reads TGTGCCAGCAGCAATGGACAGGGGGCAGTCGGGGAGCTGTTTTTT. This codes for CASSNGQGAVGELFF.

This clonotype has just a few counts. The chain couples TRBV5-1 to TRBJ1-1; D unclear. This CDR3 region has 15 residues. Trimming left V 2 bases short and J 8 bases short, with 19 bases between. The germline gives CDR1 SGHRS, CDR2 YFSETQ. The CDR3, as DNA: TGCGCCAGCAGCTTTAACGGTCCCGGCACTTTGGAAGCTTTCTTT. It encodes CASSFNGPGTLEAFF.

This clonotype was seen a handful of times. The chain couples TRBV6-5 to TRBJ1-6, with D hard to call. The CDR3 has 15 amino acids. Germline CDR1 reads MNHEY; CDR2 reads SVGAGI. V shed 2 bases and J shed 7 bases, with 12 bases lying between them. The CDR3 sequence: CASSYRDPSNSPLHF. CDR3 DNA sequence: TGTGCCAGCAGTTACCGTGACCCCTCGAATTCACCCCTCCACTTT.

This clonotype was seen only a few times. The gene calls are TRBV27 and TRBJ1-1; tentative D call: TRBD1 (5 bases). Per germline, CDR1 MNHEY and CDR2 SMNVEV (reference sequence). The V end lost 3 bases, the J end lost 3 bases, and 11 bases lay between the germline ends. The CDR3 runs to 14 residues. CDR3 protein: CASSFTGTDTEAFF. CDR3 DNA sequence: TGTGCCAGCAGTTTCACTGGGACGGACACTGAAGCTTTCTTT.

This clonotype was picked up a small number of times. In DNA, the CDR3 is TGTGCCAGCAGCTTAGCCCGGACACGGGGTGGCTACACCTTC. Its protein is CASSLARTRGGYTF. J is TRBJ1-2 and V is TRBV7-9; TRBD1 is a possible D gene (5 bases). CDR3 length: 14 residues. Germline lookup yields CDR1 SEHNR and CDR2 FQNEAQ (reference sequence). Trimming took 0 bases from V and 7 from J, leaving 12 bases between them.

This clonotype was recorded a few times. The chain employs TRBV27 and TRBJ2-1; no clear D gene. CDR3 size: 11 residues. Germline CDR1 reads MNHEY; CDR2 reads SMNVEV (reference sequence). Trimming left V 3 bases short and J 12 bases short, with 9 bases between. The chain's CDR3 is CASSLLGRQFF. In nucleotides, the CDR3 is TGTGCCAGCAGTTTGCTCGGGCGGCAGTTCTTC.

DNA of the CDR3: TGTGCCAGCAGCTTACGGGGGACAGACACTGAAGCTTTCTTT. The encoded protein is CASSLRGTDTEAFF. The chain is built from TRBV7-2 and TRBJ1-1, with 7 nucleotides matching TRBD1. There are 14 residues in the CDR3. The germline V gene has CDR1 SGHTA and CDR2 FQGNSA. With 2 bases clipped from V and 3 bases from J, the junction kept 3 bases outside the gene matches. Full variable domain (outside the CDR3, taken from reference TRBV7-2 and TRBJ1-1): GAGVSQSPSNKVTEKGKDVELRCDPISGHTALYWYRQSLGQGLEFLIYFQGNSAPDKSGLPSDRFSAERTGGSVSTLTIQRTQQEDSAVYLCASSLRGTDTEAFFGQGTRLTVV.

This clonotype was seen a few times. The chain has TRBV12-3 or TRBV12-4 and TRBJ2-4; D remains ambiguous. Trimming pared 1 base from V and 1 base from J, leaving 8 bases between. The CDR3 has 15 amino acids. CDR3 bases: TGTGCCAGCAGTTTAGGGGGATTTGCCAAAAACATTCAGTACTTC. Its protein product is CASSLGGFAKNIQYF.

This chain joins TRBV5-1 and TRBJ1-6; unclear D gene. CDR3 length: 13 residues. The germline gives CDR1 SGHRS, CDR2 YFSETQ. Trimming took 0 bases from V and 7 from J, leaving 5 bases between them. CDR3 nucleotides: TGCGCCAGCAGCTTGGAACTGAATTCACCCCTCCACTTT. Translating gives CASSLELNSPLHF.

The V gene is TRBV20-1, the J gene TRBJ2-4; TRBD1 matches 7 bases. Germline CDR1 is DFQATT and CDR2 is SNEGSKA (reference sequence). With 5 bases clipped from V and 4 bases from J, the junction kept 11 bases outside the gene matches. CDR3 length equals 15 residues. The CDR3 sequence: CSAPHPMTGKNIQYF. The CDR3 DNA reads TGCAGTGCTCCACATCCAATGACAGGGAAAAACATTCAGTACTTC.

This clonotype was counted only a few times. CDR3 DNA: TGTGCCAGCAGCCAAGGGGGAAACTCCTACGAGCAGTACTTC. Its protein is CASSQGGNSYEQYF. The V and J genes are TRBV3-1 and TRBJ2-7; D gene unclear. Germline V gene data show CDR1 as LGHDT and CDR2 as YNNKEL (reference sequence). V lost 1 base and J lost 0, with 7 bases in between. This CDR3 contains 14 residues.

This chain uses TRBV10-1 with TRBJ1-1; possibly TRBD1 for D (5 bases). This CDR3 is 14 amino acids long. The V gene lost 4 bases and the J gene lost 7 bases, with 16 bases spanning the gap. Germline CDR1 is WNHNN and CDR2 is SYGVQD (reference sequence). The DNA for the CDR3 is TGCGCCAGCAGTGTAGACAGACCAACGGGTGAAGCTTTCTTT. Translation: CASSVDRPTGEAFF.

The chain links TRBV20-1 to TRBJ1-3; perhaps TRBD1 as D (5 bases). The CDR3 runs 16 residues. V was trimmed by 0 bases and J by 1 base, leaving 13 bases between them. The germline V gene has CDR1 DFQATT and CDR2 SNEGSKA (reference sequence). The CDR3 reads CSARDLGGLSGNTIYF. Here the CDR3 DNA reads TGCAGTGCTAGAGATCTTGGGGGACTGTCTGGAAACACCATATATTTT.